This is a list of T cell receptor beta chains from one sample in a study of control samples from healthy donors and cancer patients. The protocol was immunoSEQ multiplex PCR, while the TCRdb copy is restricted to in-frame clones and leaves out a portion. The top ten clones hold around 3.5% of a sample with more than 85,000 clones, roughly 90% of them seen once. The specimen sequenced was PBMCs. Receptor source: a woman in her sixties or seventies with lung cancer. CDR3s include the opening cysteine and the closing phenylalanine or tryptophan. The order of the fields is CDR3 length, V gene, J gene, D gene, clone size, CDR3 DNA, CDR3 protein. The D gene is left open where the match is weak. The listing skips clone size in some rows; elsewhere it reads once, few, many or a size class.

16	TRBV18	TRBJ1-1	TRBD1	NA	TGTGCCAGCTCACCGGGGCCGGGACAGGGGAACACTGAAGCTTTCTTT	CASSPGPGQGNTEAFF
12	TRBV10-3	TRBJ1-6	TRBD1	NA	TGTGCCATCAGTGAGGAGGGACAGCCTTCTCACTTT	CAISEEGQPSHF
16	TRBV5-4	TRBJ2-2	NA	NA	TGTGCCAGCAGCTTGTGGTCCATGGGGAACACCGGGGAGCTGTTTTTT	CASSLWSMGNTGELFF
14	TRBV2	TRBJ1-5	NA	once	TGTGCCAGCAGTGGAACAGGAGGCAATCAGCCCCAGCATTTT	CASSGTGGNQPQHF
16	TRBV7-8	TRBJ2-2	NA	NA	TGTGCCAGCAGCTCAACGGGCGGGACGAACACCGGGGAGCTGTTTTTT	CASSSTGGTNTGELFF
18	TRBV3-1/TRBV3-2	TRBJ2-3	NA	NA	TGTGCCAGCAGCCTTGTGGGGGGTAGCGGACTATGGGTAGATACGCAGTATTTT	CASSLVGGSGLWVDTQYF
15	TRBV7-2	TRBJ1-5	NA	NA	TGTGCCAGCAGCTTAGTAGCAGGGGAAAGTCAGCCCCAGCATTTT	CASSLVAGESQPQHF
17	TRBV7-2	TRBJ1-3	TRBD1	NA	TGTGCCAGCAGCCCCTCCCCTGGCTTAGGGGGCGGAAACACCATATATTTT	CASSPSPGLGGGNTIYF
13	TRBV30	TRBJ1-5	NA	NA	TGTGCCTGGAGTGCGAACCTCAATCAGCCCCAGCATTTT	CAWSANLNQPQHF
13	TRBV7-7	TRBJ2-5	TRBD1	NA	TGTGCTAGCAGCCTACAGGGGGAAGAGACCCAGTACTTC	CASSLQGEETQYF
15	TRBV5-4	TRBJ2-3	NA	NA	TGTGCCAGCAGCCGCGTGGGGGTTAGCACAGATACGCAGTATTTT	CASSRVGVSTDTQYF
15	TRBV25-1	TRBJ1-1	NA	NA	TGTGCCAGCAGTGACCCGCGGGCAGGCGACACTGAAGCTTTCTTT	CASSDPRAGDTEAFF
14	TRBV25-1	TRBJ1-4	NA	NA	TGTGCCAGCAGTGAAGACCTGACTAATGAAAAACTGTTTTTT	CASSEDLTNEKLFF
13	TRBV5-6	TRBJ2-3	NA	NA	TGTGCCAGCATCAGATCTAGCACAGATACGCAGTATTTT	CASIRSSTDTQYF
12	TRBV2	TRBJ2-3	TRBD1	NA	TGTGCCAGCAGTCCAACAGGGGGCCCGCAGTATTTT	CASSPTGGPQYF
15	TRBV29-1	TRBJ1-1	NA	NA	TGCAGCGTTGATCACCCGGGCGGGCGGAACACTGAAGCTTTCTTT	CSVDHPGGRNTEAFF
15	TRBV3-1/TRBV3-2	TRBJ2-3	NA	NA	TGTGCCAGCAGCCCGCGACACTTTAACGCAGATACGCAGTATTTT	CASSPRHFNADTQYF
15	TRBV7-9	TRBJ2-3	TRBD2	NA	TGTGCCAGCAGCATCTCAAGCGGGATAACAGATACGCAGTATTTT	CASSISSGITDTQYF
16	TRBV7-2	TRBJ1-4	NA	NA	TGTGCCAGCAGCTTCAGTCTCGGTGCAACTAATGAAAAACTGTTTTTT	CASSFSLGATNEKLFF
15	TRBV5-1	TRBJ1-1	NA	NA	TGCGCCAGCAGCCTCGGTTACAGGGACGGCACTGAAGCTTTCTTT	CASSLGYRDGTEAFF
16	TRBV11-3	TRBJ2-5	NA	NA	TGTGCCAGCAGCTTAGTTAGGGGGAGAAGGCAAGAGACCCAGTACTTC	CASSLVRGRRQETQYF
17	TRBV27	TRBJ2-6	TRBD1	NA	TGTGCCAGCAGTCCAGAGACAGGGCGGTCTGGGGCCAACGTCCTGACTTTC	CASSPETGRSGANVLTF
12	TRBV10-3	TRBJ1-4	NA	NA	TGTGCCATTGGACAGCCAAATGAAAAACTGTTTTTT	CAIGQPNEKLFF
15	TRBV19	TRBJ1-6	NA	NA	TGTGCCAGTAGTATAGGGGAATCGGGTAATTCACCCCTCCACTTT	CASSIGESGNSPLHF
15	TRBV7-9	TRBJ1-3	NA	NA	TGTGCCAGCAGAGCCCAGGACCTCTCTGGAAACACCATATATTTT	CASRAQDLSGNTIYF
11	TRBV4-2	TRBJ2-5	NA	NA	TGTGCCAGCAGCCAAGAGAGGGCCCAGTACTTC	CASSQERAQYF
15	TRBV7-3	TRBJ1-2	NA	NA	TGTGCCAGCAGCTCCGGACAAGGGGGGGACTATGGCTACACCTTC	CASSSGQGGDYGYTF
14	TRBV24-1	TRBJ2-1	NA	NA	TGTGCCACCAGTGGGGGGGTTTCCTACAATGAGCAGTTCTTC	CATSGGVSYNEQFF
16	TRBV9	TRBJ2-3	TRBD1	NA	TGTGCCAGCAGCGTATCCGGGACAGGGGGCACAGATACGCAGTATTTT	CASSVSGTGGTDTQYF
14	TRBV2	TRBJ2-3	TRBD2	NA	TGTGCCAGCAGTGTTAGCGGGGGGGCAGATACGCAGTATTTT	CASSVSGGADTQYF
14	TRBV4-1	TRBJ1-1	NA	NA	TGCGCCAGCAGCCAAGCGGCAGAAGGGACTGAAGCTTTCTTT	CASSQAAEGTEAFF
15	TRBV4-1	TRBJ2-7	NA	few	TGCGCCAGCAGCCAAGTGGGGGGCCAACGCTACGAGCAGTACTTC	CASSQVGGQRYEQYF
15	TRBV5-1	TRBJ2-7	TRBD2	once	TGCGCCAGCACCTTGTCTAGCGGGAACTCCTACGAGCAGTACTTC	CASTLSSGNSYEQYF
15	TRBV11-1	TRBJ1-1	NA	NA	TGTGCCAGCAGCTTAGCTTCACCTTGGCACACTGAAGCTTTCTTT	CASSLASPWHTEAFF
13	TRBV7-2	TRBJ1-2	NA	NA	TGTGCCAGCAGCTTAGAGACAGCTTATGGCTACACCTTC	CASSLETAYGYTF
16	TRBV19	TRBJ2-7	TRBD2	NA	TGTGCCAGTAGTAACCTTCGGGGGGGAATTGCCTACGAGCAGTACTTC	CASSNLRGGIAYEQYF
19	TRBV19	TRBJ2-7	TRBD2	NA	TGTGCCAGTCCTAGTATCCGGACTAGCGGTATAATGACCTCCTACGAGCAGTACTTC	CASPSIRTSGIMTSYEQYF
13	TRBV5-1	TRBJ2-5	NA	NA	TGCGCCAGCAGCCTCCCTAGCCAAGAGACCCAGTACTTC	CASSLPSQETQYF
16	TRBV27	TRBJ2-2	NA	few	TGTGCCAGCACAAGATTCGGGGTAGGGGACACCGGGGAGCTGTTTTTT	CASTRFGVGDTGELFF
16	TRBV5-4	TRBJ1-2	TRBD1	NA	TGTGCCAGCAGCTCAACACCGGGGCAGGGGGGACGTGGCTACACCTTC	CASSSTPGQGGRGYTF
15	TRBV4-2	TRBJ2-7	NA	NA	TGTGCCAGCAGCCAAGATCTTGCACTAGCCTACGAGCAGTACTTC	CASSQDLALAYEQYF
14	TRBV14	TRBJ2-7	NA	NA	TGTGCCAGCAGCCACCCCGTGAATTTTGACGAGCAGTACTTC	CASSHPVNFDEQYF
14	TRBV6-1	TRBJ1-3	TRBD1	few	TGTGCCAGCAGTGACGCGACAGGGACAAACACCATATATTTT	CASSDATGTNTIYF
14	TRBV19	TRBJ2-7	TRBD1	NA	TGTGCCAGTAGTGAGACAGGGGCCCAGGGGGAGCAGTACTTC	CASSETGAQGEQYF
15	TRBV5-1	TRBJ1-5	TRBD1	NA	TGCGCCAGCAGCTTGTGGGGGACAGGGGATCAGCCCCAGCATTTT	CASSLWGTGDQPQHF
16	TRBV7-8	TRBJ1-2	NA	once	TGTGCCAGCAGTCTAAGCGGGGCCGGGGCTGGATATGGCTACACCTTC	CASSLSGAGAGYGYTF
18	TRBV24-1	TRBJ2-2	TRBD2	NA	TGTGCCACCAGTCAAACTAGCGGGAGGGCCTCTCGCACCGGGGAGCTGTTTTTT	CATSQTSGRASRTGELFF
13	TRBV20-1	TRBJ2-5	NA	NA	TGCAGTGCTAGTATGGCCGGCACAGAGACCCAGTACTTC	CSASMAGTETQYF
12	TRBV9	TRBJ1-2	NA	NA	TGTGCCAGCAGCGTAGACTCCTATGGCTACACCTTC	CASSVDSYGYTF
13	TRBV5-1	TRBJ2-7	NA	NA	TGCGCCAGCAGCTTGCCCCAAGATTCCGAGCAGTACTTC	CASSLPQDSEQYF
15	TRBV5-1	TRBJ2-2	TRBD1	NA	TGCGCCAGCAGCTTACAGGGGCCGAATACCGGGGAGCTGTTTTTT	CASSLQGPNTGELFF
13	TRBV7-9	TRBJ2-2	NA	NA	TGTGCCAGCAGACTTACAGGGACCGGGGAGCTGTTTTTT	CASRLTGTGELFF
13	TRBV3-1/TRBV3-2	TRBJ1-2	NA	NA	TGTGCCAGCAGCCTAGAATCTAACTATGGCTACACCTTC	CASSLESNYGYTF
14	TRBV19	TRBJ2-2	TRBD2	NA	TGTGCCAGCCTTAGCGGGGCAAACACCGGGGAGCTGTTTTTT	CASLSGANTGELFF
16	TRBV7-2	TRBJ1-1	NA	NA	TGTGCCAGCAGCCCCTCGGGGGGCACCTTGAACACTGAAGCTTTCTTT	CASSPSGGTLNTEAFF
15	TRBV25-1	TRBJ2-3	NA	NA	TGTGCCAGCACCTCCGGGACTCTCAGCACAGATACGCAGTATTTT	CASTSGTLSTDTQYF
13	TRBV3-1/TRBV3-2	TRBJ2-7	NA	NA	TGTGCCAGCAGCCAAATCTCAGGGTACGAGCAGTACTTC	CASSQISGYEQYF